A single sample is the source of the 4 T cell receptor beta chains below, sequenced in a study of blood T cell repertoires in COVID-19. Only in-frame clones appear in the TCRdb table, and some are missing; sequencing was by immunoSEQ multiplex PCR. The data hold roughly 77,000 clones, with around four fifths observed a single time. The sample taken for sequencing was peripheral blood. The receptor source for this set is a human donor in a cohort sampled during active COVID-19.

The chain links TRBV7-2 to TRBJ2-7, with TRBD1 matching over 8 bases. This CDR3 has 14 residues. Germline V gene sequence: CDR1 SGHTA, CDR2 FQGNSA. The V segment lost 9 bases and the J segment 4 bases; nucleotides outside the gene matches: 11. As DNA, the CDR3 is TGTGCCAGTCACTCAGGGGGCGCTTATTACGAGCAGTACTTC. This encodes CASHSGGAYYEQYF.

Only one count was recorded for this clone. The J gene is TRBJ1-2, the V gene TRBV5-1; a possible D gene is TRBD1 (5 bases). V gave up 0 bases and J gave up 2 bases, with 11 bases separating them. The CDR3 is made up of 15 amino acids. Germline CDR1 and CDR2: SGHRS and YFSETQ. The CDR3 DNA is TGCGCCAGCAGCTTGGGGTCAGGGTGGAACTATGGCTACACCTTC. It specifies CASSLGSGWNYGYTF.

The chain uses TRBV21-1 and TRBJ2-1; the table's TRBD2 call for D was not verified on the DNA. TRBV21-1 is shown as a pseudogene. The CDR3 is made up of 17 amino acids. CDR3 region: CASSKGTSGGAGNEQFF. The CDR3 DNA reads as TGTGCCAGCAGCAAGGGGACTAGCGGGGGGGCCGGGAATGAGCAGTTCTTC.

The chain carries TRBV7-2 and TRBJ2-1; 10 bases line up with TRBD2. The CDR3 loop spans 16 amino acids. V shed 1 base, J shed 2 bases, and the junction held 2 bases outside the gene matches. Germline assignment: CDR1 SGHTA and CDR2 FQGNSA. CDR3 in amino acids: CASSLESGGAYNEQFF. The CDR3 DNA reads as TGTGCCAGCAGCTTAGAGAGCGGGGGGGCCTACAATGAGCAGTTCTTC.